This T cell receptor beta chain is drawn from a study of Ad26.COV2.S vaccination and SARS-CoV-2 variants. Sequencing was performed with immunoSEQ multiplex PCR; in TCRdb, only in-frame clones are kept and a portion is missing. The sample lists some 460,000 clones; roughly 87% were seen once. Comment on this clone: Its matching antigen is unknown. One end of the junction does not line up with germline, which may come from a read error.

CDR1 is SSHAT, CDR2 FNYEAQ, per germline (reference sequence). This CDR3 comprises 13 residues. Treatment: over 15 received Ad26.COV2.S at low or high dose, single or two shots; 5 received placebo; per-sample allocation not given. The samples were gathered on day 63 after the first injection of vaccine or placebo. Study conclusions and caveats: The placebo group had lower spike-specific TCR breadth than the vaccine recipients did.

This chain uses TRBV7-7 with TRBJ1-1, with D uncertain. The sequence was collected from a person aged 18-60 years who received the Ad26.COV2.S COVID-19 vaccine or a placebo. The input for sequencing was peripheral blood, taken in a trial of Ad26.COV2.S vaccine versus placebo. The CDR3 here is CASSFNQDTEAFF. The CDR3 DNA follows: TGTGCTAGCAGCTTTAATCAGGACACTGAAGCTTTCTTT. Looking up the rest from reference TRBV7-7 and TRBJ1-1 gives the full variable domain: GAGVSQSPRYKVTKRGQDVTLRCDPISSHATLYWYQQALGQGPEFLTYFNYEAQPDKSGLPSDRFSAERPEGSISTLTIQRTEQRDSAMYRCASSFNQDTEAFFGQGTRLTVV.